These 5 T cell receptor beta chains came from one sample sequenced in a study of shared clonotypes between healthy human individuals. Repertoires were generated with immunoSEQ multiplex PCR, while TCRdb's copy carries only in-frame clones and drops some. This table holds about 1.5 million clones, 95% to 99% found once. Source material: naive CD4+ T cells sorted from blood. Documented subset: CD45RA+ positively selected. These receptors were obtained from a man aged 25-40 years in good health.

The chain links TRBV19 to TRBJ1-5; D gene ambiguous. The ends were cut back, 4 bases at V and 3 bases at J, with 10 bases in the middle. Germline CDR1 reads LNHDA; CDR2 reads SQIVND (reference sequence). The CDR3 spans 14 residues. The CDR3 sequence is CASSTTADNQPQHF. The CDR3 bases are TGTGCCAGTAGTACCACAGCTGACAATCAGCCCCAGCATTTT. The full variable domain, with the rest looked up from reference TRBV19 and TRBJ1-5, is DGGITQSPKYLFRKEGQNVTLSCEQNLNHDAMYWYRQDPGQGLRLIYYSQIVNDFQKGDIAEGYSVSREKKESFPLTVTSAQKNPTAFYLCASSTTADNQPQHFGDGTRLSIL.

The rearrangement joins TRBV25-1 to TRBJ2-1; TRBD2 matches at 12 bases. With 3 bases clipped from V and 4 bases from J, the junction kept 4 bases outside the gene matches. The CDR3 length is 16 residues. CDR1 MGHDK and CDR2 SYGVNS come from the germline V gene. CDR3 bases: TGTGCCAGCAGTGATCTACTAGCGGGAGGTTACAATGAGCAGTTCTTC. Translated: CASSDLLAGGYNEQFF. Complete variable domain (other parts from reference TRBV25-1 and TRBJ2-1): EADIYQTPRYLVIGTGKKITLECSQTMGHDKMYWYQQDPGMELHLIHYSYGVNSTEKGDLSSESTVSRIRTEHFPLTLESARPSHTSQYLCASSDLLAGGYNEQFFGPGTRLTVL.

On this clone itself: Other nucleotide sequences from this sample produce the same CDR3. The chain recombines TRBV7-2 with TRBJ1-1, with D maybe TRBD1 (5 bases). CDR3 length: 13 residues. Germline V lookup: CDR1 SGHTA, CDR2 FQGNSA. V was cut by 3 bases and J by 5 bases, with 10 bases left in between. The CDR3 DNA is TGTGCCAGCAGCTTGAGAAGGGGAACTGAAGCTTTCTTT. It translates to CASSLRRGTEAFF. Full variable domain (remainder filled in from reference TRBV7-2 and TRBJ1-1): GAGVSQSPSNKVTEKGKDVELRCDPISGHTALYWYRQSLGQGLEFLIYFQGNSAPDKSGLPSDRFSAERTGGSVSTLTIQRTQQEDSAVYLCASSLRRGTEAFFGQGTRLTVV.

V gene TRBV25-1 combines with J gene TRBJ1-5; unclear D gene. Trimming shortened V by 6 bases and J by 11 bases, and 17 bases separated the two germline ends. The CDR3 loop spans 13 amino acids. CDR1 and CDR2 (germline): MGHDK, SYGVNS. The CDR3 is CASSPAILGAQHF. CDR3 DNA sequence: TGTGCCAGCAGCCCCGCAATACTTGGCGCCCAGCATTTT.

The rearrangement uses TRBV2 and TRBJ2-7, with D maybe TRBD1 (5 bases). The CDR3 has 17 residues. The V and J ends lost 4 bases and 1 base respectively, with 20 bases between them. Germline V CDR1 and CDR2: SNHLY, FYNNEI. In DNA form, the CDR3 reads TGTGCCAGCAGTGTACAGGAGTTGGCAGGGCCTTCCTACGAGCAGTACTTC. Translated, it gives CASSVQELAGPSYEQYF.